The clone carrying this T cell receptor beta chain occurred many times. Original processing methods: The assay estimated nucleated cells by amplifying reference gene primers. Using immunoSEQ multiplex PCR, the repertoire was profiled, and TCRdb retains in-frame clones only, with some absent. For V, J and clone size, that table is used; D and trimming come from the DNA. The sample records 110,000 or so clones, about 80% being singletons. This record belongs to a study of blood T cell repertoires in COVID-19. Study at large: From the United States, Italy and Spain came samples of acute and convalescent COVID-19. The cDNA or gDNA used as material had been derived from T cells, B-cell-depleted T cells, or PBMCs.

Germline V lookup: CDR1 MNHEY, CDR2 SVGEGT. V was cut by 5 bases and J by 5 bases, with 12 bases left in between. CDR3 length: 14 amino acids. The sample consisted of peripheral blood. This clonotype originated in a man aged 70 or older with acute or convalescent COVID-19. The J gene is TRBJ1-4, the V gene TRBV6-2 or TRBV6-3; perhaps TRBD1 as D (6 bases). The CDR3 DNA reads TGTGCCAGCAGTCGAAAACAGGGAAATGAAAAACTGTTTTTT. Encoded protein: CASSRKQGNEKLFF.